This record covers a single T cell receptor beta chain. This clone's antigen is unknown. No base quality information exists; no much larger clone differs at one position. Between the V and J ends, shortened by 4 bases and 2 bases respectively, the junction contains 11 bases. According to the germline V gene (reference sequence), CDR1 reads GTSNPN and CDR2 reads SVGIG. The CDR3 measures 13 amino acids from cysteine to phenylalanine. Only the CDR3 portion is preserved as DNA: 39 bases, with reading frame beginning at the first base. The label giving this sample's time point can be read as: baseline before first vaccination. Vaccinee samples were obtained from the UK trials COV001 and COV002, which included a single-blind randomized controlled phase 2/3 trial of AZD1222 (ChAdOx1 nCoV-19) in healthy adults. Trial participant PBMC samples were collected at day 0 and day 28 after the second dose for TCRbeta chain sequencing.

The entry originates in a study of T cell responses to AZD1222 COVID-19 vaccine (dated by TCRdb to the early 2020s). Background for the entire study: AZD1222 recipients with second doses at about 4 weeks or about 12 weeks were pooled, because spike-specific TCR depth and breadth did not differ between schedules. TCR sequencing was performed for about 250 trial participants, of whom 207 were given two doses of AZD1222 and roughly 25 were given two doses of MenACWY control vaccine. Trial participants were enrolled by age into subgroups of 18-55, 56-69 and 70-plus years, and approximately 150, 30 and 60 TCR-sequenced participants, respectively, were included in these subgroups.

The research as a whole found: Participants were mostly white British, with more females than males. The authors suggested clonal diversity may have been underestimated. The 56-69-year group was small, and its depth increase did not reach significance, likely because of low power. Because no day 14 peak-response samples were available, the repertoires could be characterized only after the peak T cell response. Reportedly, close to half of the unique spike-specific TCRs recognized epitopes lying outside the regions that are mutated in the B.1.351 and B.1.1.7 variants. Conclusions about previously exposed vaccinees are limited because only a handful of AZD1222 recipients were SARS-CoV-2 seropositive at baseline. Spike-specific TCR breadth and depth rose significantly after two AZD1222 doses compared with day 0 and with MenACWY recipients. The vaccine-associated CD4 TCRs covered the entire spike protein, and the dominant responses fell in regions 160-218 and 743-854.

The CDR3 regions of human TCRbeta chains were subjected to immunosequencing. The authors' analysis ran thus. Repertoire TCRs were matched against a reference library of SARS-CoV-2-specific TCRs generated with the MIRA antigen-specificity platform. Breadth was defined as the fraction of unique TCRs that were SARS-CoV-2-associated. Depth was defined as the fraction of total T cells that were SARS-CoV-2-associated. Using the MIRA data, each spike-specific TCR was mapped to the spike region that the TCR reacts to and placed in a CD4 or CD8 class. Log10-transformed breadth and depth values were compared by one-way ANOVA with Sidak's multiple comparisons tests. The table was pulled from immuneACCESS by TCRdb, which kept in-frame rearrangements only. Such tables lose some clones; where checked, under half of the loss comes from unresolved V genes, and the rest has no known cause. Clonal size and the V and J genes are those of that table, whereas D and trimming came from the DNA. Counted in this sample were about 160,000 clones; around 87% of them appeared once. 6% to 8% of the sample lies in the top ten.

The receptor was isolated from an adult in good health. This specimen was peripheral blood, taken on day 0 of AZD1222 vaccination. Recombination connected TRBV30 to TRBJ1-1, with no D gene named confidently. The DNA is TGTGCCTGGACGGTAGTCTATAACACTGAAGCTTTCTTT. Its protein is CAWTVVYNTEAFF.